The text below deals with one T cell receptor beta chain. This sample stems from a study of blood T cell repertoires in COVID-19. Study context: The United States, Italy and Spain were the sources of the acute and convalescent COVID-19 samples. Sample material is recorded as cDNA or gDNA derived from T cells, B-cell-depleted T cells, or PBMCs.

Libraries were prepared by immunoSEQ multiplex PCR; TCRdb keeps only in-frame clonotypes and omits some of them. The repertoire holds about 100,000 clones, about 85% seen once, with around 13% in the top ten. The ends were cut back, 5 bases at V and 2 bases at J, with 15 bases in the middle. The CDR3 consists of 14 residues. The germline V gene has CDR1 GTSNPN and CDR2 SVGIG (reference sequence). The rearrangement uses TRBV30 and TRBJ1-1; possibly TRBD1 for D (6 bases). This sequence originates from a human donor in a cohort sampled during active COVID-19. Material for sequencing was peripheral blood. The CDR3 nucleotides read TGTGCCTGGGAAGGGGGTTTTAGAAACACTGAAGCTTTCTTT. Its protein product is CAWEGGFRNTEAFF.